Reported below is one T cell receptor (beta chain). This CDR3 is also generated by other DNA sequences in the sample. In Cohort 3, a recovered donor had either two negative PCRs, clearance, or symptom resolution. The data are from a study of blood T cell repertoires in COVID-19. Looking at the study overall: Acute-phase and convalescent COVID-19 samples originated in the United States, Italy and Spain.

As originally analysed: Researchers report that nucleated cell counts were estimated from reference gene primer amplification. Using immunoSEQ multiplex PCR, the repertoire was profiled, and TCRdb retains in-frame clones only, with some absent. The V and J calls and clone size are taken from that table; D and trimming were inferred from the DNA. The data show roughly 290,000 clones, 80% to 90% seen once. This receptor was taken from a young woman who had recovered from COVID-19. The sample was PBMCs or T cells enriched from blood (not recorded which).

The CDR3, as DNA: TGTGCCAGCAGCACTAGCGGAGGTTCCTACAATGAGCAGTTCTTC. Protein: CASSTSGGSYNEQFF. The rearrangement links TRBV6-5 to TRBJ2-1; TRBD2 aligns across 8 bases. Per the germline V gene, CDR1 is MNHEY and CDR2 is SVGAGI. This CDR3 region has 15 residues. The V segment lost 6 bases and the J segment 1 base; nucleotides outside the gene matches: 5.